The TCR beta chain under discussion was sequenced for a study of T cells after yellow fever vaccination. Study observations and caveats: Only a small proportion of the clonotypes turned up in both the CD4 and the CD8 compartments, likely arising from convergent recombination. The secondary response showed a weaker magnitude and a faster peak, day 5 versus 15.

For TCR, cDNA came from 5'RACE template switching, which added a universal primer site and UMIs. TCRdb redid the calling of the 5' RACE reads with MiXCR, one entry per CDR3 protein. The data show 450,000 to 650,000 distinct CDR3 sequences, roughly 14% seen once. There are 18 residues in the CDR3. From germline, CDR1 is LNHNV and CDR2 YYDKDF (reference sequence). With V trimmed by 2 bases and J by 0 bases, 9 bases remained unmatched. Worth noting for this clonotype: What it binds is not known.

The sample here was PBMCs, taken on the day of the yellow fever booster vaccination. The clonotype was recovered from a man between 25 and 39 years old who received the YFV17D yellow fever vaccine. The V gene is TRBV15, the J gene TRBJ2-1; 8 bases line up with TRBD2. CDR3 in amino acids: CATSRRIERESSYNEQFF. The CDR3 DNA reads as TGTGCCACCAGCAGACGGATAGAGCGGGAGAGCTCCTACAATGAGCAGTTCTTC. The full variable domain, completed using reference TRBV15 and TRBJ2-1, is DAMVIQNPRYQVTQFGKPVTLSCSQTLNHNVMYWYQQKSSQAPKLLFHYYDKDFNNEADTPDNFQSRRPNTSFCFLDIRSPGLGDTAMYLCATSRRIERESSYNEQFFGPGTRLTVL.